These 22 T cell receptor beta chains originate from one sample sequenced in a study of blood T cell repertoires in COVID-19 (dated by TCRdb to 2018 to 2020). Libraries were made using the immunoSEQ multiplex PCR assay. The immuneACCESS repertoire file appears here via TCRdb, limited to in-frame rearrangements. These files lack a portion of the clones; in checked studies, under half of the deficit traces to unresolved V genes, and the cause of the others is not known. This sample has around 260,000 clones in its table, and approximately 86% of those were observed once. The top ten hold 0.87% of the sample. Sequencing input: peripheral blood. These receptor sequences come from a human donor with COVID-19, enrolled during active disease. The donor label of this sample is uncertain.

V usage is TRBV28 and J usage is TRBJ1-5; D may be TRBD1 (5 bases). The CDR3 is 15 residues long. CDR1 is MDHEN and CDR2 is SYDVKM in the germline V gene. V was shortened by 6 bases and J by 6 bases, with 18 bases between the two germline ends. For the CDR3, the DNA is TGTGCCAGCAGCCCGGGGGGGGAGAGAAGTCAGCCCCAGCATTTT. Residues: CASSPGGERSQPQHF.

The chain recombines TRBV19 with TRBJ1-1, with a weak D call TRBD1 (6 bases). V was cut by 5 bases and J by 4 bases, with 17 bases left in between. The CDR3 totals 15 residues. Germline CDR1 LNHDA, CDR2 SQIVND (reference sequence). The CDR3 sequence is CASSSPGVWGTEAFF. CDR3 nucleotides: TGTGCCAGTAGTTCCCCAGGGGTGTGGGGCACTGAAGCTTTCTTT.

This sequence joins TRBV9 and TRBJ2-1, with 11 bases that match TRBD2. There are 16 residues in the CDR3. Per the germline V gene, CDR1 is SGDLS and CDR2 is YYNGEE. J lost 3 bases, V lost 4 bases, and 6 bases had no gene match. DNA for the CDR3: TGTGCCAGCAGCATCGGGACTAGCGGAGTCTACAATGAGCAGTTCTTC. Its protein product is CASSIGTSGVYNEQFF.

V usage is TRBV19 and J usage is TRBJ1-1; the match to TRBD1 covers 10 bases. From germline, CDR1 is LNHDA and CDR2 SQIVND (reference sequence). This CDR3 spans 16 amino acids. The J segment lost 0 bases and the V segment lost 8 bases, leaving 9 bases of the junction unmatched. For the CDR3, the DNA is TGTGCCAGTTACGGGACAGGGGCACCAGTGAACACTGAAGCTTTCTTT. Protein: CASYGTGAPVNTEAFF.

The chain uses TRBV5-1 and TRBJ1-2, with 8 bases aligning to TRBD1. The ends lost 6 bases at V and 4 bases at J; junction bases unmatched: 5. Per germline, CDR1 SGHRS and CDR2 YFSETQ. The length of the CDR3 is 13 residues. CDR3 in amino acids: CASNSGTGYGYTF. The CDR3 DNA is TGCGCCAGCAACTCTGGGACAGGCTATGGCTACACCTTC.

The V and J genes are TRBV20-1 and TRBJ2-1, with TRBD2 as a possible D gene (7 bases). V gave up 3 bases and J gave up 7 bases, with 19 bases separating them. Per germline, CDR1 DFQATT and CDR2 SNEGSKA (reference sequence). The CDR3 is 15 amino acids. The CDR3 sequence is CSASEAGALGNEQFF. The CDR3 DNA is TGCAGTGCTAGTGAGGCGGGGGCATTAGGTAATGAGCAGTTCTTC.

The chain combines TRBV19 with TRBJ1-4; D might be TRBD1 (5 bases). This CDR3 has 16 residues. Germline loops: CDR1 LNHDA, CDR2 SQIVND (reference sequence). V lost 3 bases and J 0 bases, leaving 11 bases between the germline ends. CDR3 loop: CASSIDRAATNEKLFF. DNA of the CDR3: TGTGCCAGTAGTATCGACAGAGCTGCAACTAATGAAAAACTGTTTTTT.

Only one count was recorded for this clone. The gene calls are TRBV4-1 and TRBJ1-5; D perhaps matches TRBD1 (6 bases). The CDR3 length is 16 residues. V lost 4 bases to trimming and J lost 6 bases, with 19 bases between them. Germline V gives CDR1 MGHRA, CDR2 YSYEKL. The CDR3 DNA reads TGCGCCAGCAGCCTACTTCTCTCACAGGGCCCTCAGCCCCAGCATTTT. This encodes CASSLLLSQGPQPQHF.

In this sample, this clone turned up a few times. The chain joins TRBV5-6 to TRBJ1-2; no clear D. Trimming pared 4 bases from V and 2 bases from J, leaving 15 bases between. Germline V gene data show CDR1 as SGHDT and CDR2 as YYEEEE. CDR3 length: 15 amino acids. The CDR3 region is CASSPAARVNYGYTF. DNA for the CDR3: TGTGCCAGCAGCCCAGCGGCGCGTGTGAACTATGGCTACACCTTC.

A single count supports this clone. The J gene is TRBJ1-2, the V gene TRBV3-1 (or the pseudogene TRBV3-2); the D gene is possibly TRBD1 (6 bases). The CDR3 contains 13 residues. Germline-derived CDR1 and CDR2 are LGHDT and YNNKEL (reference sequence). Trimming removed 3 bases from V and 5 bases from J, with 10 bases in between. Here the CDR3 DNA reads TGTGCCAGCAGCCATGCGGGGGCGTATGGCTACACCTTC. Translated: CASSHAGAYGYTF.

V is TRBV7-3 and J is TRBJ2-7; a possible D gene is TRBD2 (7 bases). With 5 bases removed from V and 7 bases from J, the gap between germline ends came to 15 bases. From germline, CDR1 is SGHTA and CDR2 FQGTGA. The CDR3 has 13 residues. The CDR3 DNA sequence: TGTGCCAGCAGCGCTAACAGGGAGGGGGAGCAGTACTTC. It yields the protein CASSANREGEQYF.

CDR3 nucleotides: TGCGCCAGCAGCAGGGACTCCAGCCCCAATCAGCCCCAGCATTTT. Translation gives CASSRDSSPNQPQHF. V and J are TRBV5-1 and TRBJ1-5, with a possible D match to TRBD1 (5 bases). Germline assignment: CDR1 SGHRS and CDR2 YFSETQ. V lost 4 bases and J 3 bases, leaving 14 bases between the germline ends. There are 15 residues in the CDR3.

This clone is a singleton in its sample. The genes are TRBV7-2 and TRBJ2-4; 8 bases are a match to TRBD2. The germline gives CDR1 SGHTA, CDR2 FQGNSA. The CDR3 totals 17 residues. Losses at the gene ends were 0 bases for V and 0 bases for J; bases not matched to a gene: 4. The CDR3, as DNA: TGTGCCAGCAGCTTAGCTCCGCTAGCGGGAGCCAAAAACATTCAGTACTTC. Its translation is CASSLAPLAGAKNIQYF.

The CDR3 reads CASSPGLANTGELFF. The CDR3 DNA follows: TGTGCCAGTAGTCCGGGACTAGCGAACACCGGGGAGCTGTTTTTT. J is TRBJ2-2 and V is TRBV19, with 8 bases aligning to TRBD2. V lost 5 bases, J lost 0 bases, and 2 bases stayed unmatched. Germline V CDR1 and CDR2: LNHDA, SQIVND (reference sequence). This CDR3 comprises 15 residues.

The chain uses TRBV7-6 and TRBJ1-1, with TRBD1 as a possible D gene (6 bases). The CDR3 spans 17 residues. The V end lost 5 bases, the J end lost 5 bases, and 24 bases lay between the germline ends. In germline, CDR1 is SGHVS, CDR2 FNYEAQ. CDR3 residues: CASSLVGGGAKLTEAFF. CDR3 DNA sequence: TGTGCCAGCAGCCTCGTGGGAGGGGGGGCTAAATTGACTGAAGCTTTCTTT. Drawing the rest from reference TRBV7-6 and TRBJ1-1, the complete variable domain is GAGVSQSPRYKVTKRGQDVALRCDPISGHVSLYWYRQALGQGPEFLTYFNYEAQQDKSGLPNDRFSAERPEGSISTLTIQRTEQRDSAMYRCASSLVGGGAKLTEAFFGQGTRLTVV.

V usage is TRBV6-5 and J usage is TRBJ1-2; 8 positions match TRBD1. Germline trimming cut 5 bases from V and 1 base from J; bases unmatched to any gene: 0. Germline V gene data show CDR1 as MNHEY and CDR2 as SVGAGI. CDR3 size: 13 residues. For the CDR3, the DNA is TGTGCCAGCAGTACAGGGGGTAACTATGGCTACACCTTC. Amino acids: CASSTGGNYGYTF.

V is TRBV6-5 and J is TRBJ2-2; 8 nucleotides align to TRBD1. Unmatched junction bases numbered 4, after V lost 6 bases and J lost 4 bases. This CDR3 spans 14 amino acids. Looked up from germline, CDR1 is MNHEY and CDR2 is SVGAGI. The CDR3 loop is CASRVGQVTGELFF. CDR3 DNA sequence: TGTGCCAGCAGGGTGGGACAGGTCACCGGGGAGCTGTTTTTT.

V gene TRBV19 combines with J gene TRBJ1-2; D unresolved. The germline V and J ends were trimmed by 3 bases and 4 bases, with 12 bases remaining between them. The CDR3 is 14 amino acids. Germline CDR1 and CDR2: LNHDA and SQIVND (reference sequence). The CDR3 DNA reads TGTGCCAGTAGTATCCCCCAGGCAGGCTATGGCTACACCTTC. This codes for CASSIPQAGYGYTF.

This clone was counted a few times. The chain has TRBV7-2 and TRBJ1-1; 8 bases are a match to TRBD1. CDR1 and CDR2 from the germline V gene are SGHTA and FQGNSA. V gave up 4 bases and J gave up 5 bases; unmatched junction bases: 9. This CDR3 has 15 residues. CDR3 in DNA: TGTGCCAGCAGCTCGCTGACAGGGGAGTATACTGAAGCTTTCTTT. This encodes CASSSLTGEYTEAFF.

This clone was seen only once. The chain uses TRBV7-2 and TRBJ2-1; 14 nucleotides line up with TRBD2. There are 14 residues in the CDR3. CDR1 and CDR2 (germline): SGHTA, FQGNSA. Trimming took 5 bases from V and 15 from J; bases not matched to a gene: 9. CDR3 protein: CASSPGTSGSGWFF. CDR3 DNA sequence: TGTGCCAGCAGCCCGGGGACTAGCGGGAGTGGGTGGTTCTTC.

This chain connects TRBV12-1 to TRBJ1-3. TRBV12-1 corresponds to a pseudogene. This CDR3 has 17 residues. The CDR3: CAPEGSQRFRSGNTIYF. CDR3 DNA sequence: TGTGCCCCCGAGGGTAGTCAGAGGTTCCGCTCTGGAAACACCATATATTTT.

This clone was found a few times. The rearrangement uses TRBV6-1 and TRBJ1-5, with no clear D. Trimming cost V 0 bases and J 2 bases, with 11 bases left between them. In germline, CDR1 is MNHNS, CDR2 SASEGT. The CDR3 loop spans 16 amino acids. The CDR3 reads CASSEARQAGNQPQHF. The DNA for the CDR3 is TGTGCCAGCAGTGAAGCTAGGCAGGCAGGCAATCAGCCCCAGCATTTT.